A single sample gave rise to the 10 T cell receptor beta chains below, sequenced in a study of cytomegalovirus exposure and HLA in healthy donors. Some clones are missing from TCRdb's copy, which holds only in-frame ones; the method was immunoSEQ multiplex PCR. The sample lists about 98,000 clones, roughly 85% occurring once. Sequenced: PBMCs. These receptors originate from a woman aged 30 to 39 in good health and CMV-seronegative.

This chain uses TRBV5-1 with TRBJ1-2, with D perhaps matching TRBD1 (5 bases). The V end was cut by 4 bases, the J end by 6 bases, with 19 bases between. Looked up from germline, CDR1 is SGHRS and CDR2 is YFSETQ. This CDR3 contains 15 residues. Written as DNA, the CDR3 is TGCGCCAGCAGCCTGGAAGGGATGGGGCGAGATGGCTACACCTTC. The encoded protein is CASSLEGMGRDGYTF.

In its sample, this clone was seen once. V gene TRBV29-1 combines with J gene TRBJ1-2; D perhaps matches TRBD1 (5 bases). Germline values: CDR1 SQVTM, CDR2 ANQGSEA. V was cut by 4 bases and J by 4 bases, with 10 bases left in between. This CDR3 is 12 amino acids long. CDR3 bases: TGCAGCGTTGGCCAGGGCGTCTATGGCTACACCTTC. Translated, it gives CSVGQGVYGYTF.

The table lists this clone with a count of one. This chain links TRBV18 with TRBJ1-2; maybe TRBD1 (6 bases). The CDR3 has 15 amino acids. Germline CDR1 KGHSH, CDR2 LQKENI. V gave up 5 bases and J gave up 3 bases, with 16 bases separating them. The CDR3 here is CASSNNRDPDYGYTF. The CDR3 DNA sequence: TGTGCCAGCTCAAACAACAGGGATCCAGACTATGGCTACACCTTC.

The sample holds one count of this clone. The chain uses TRBV7-7 and TRBJ2-2; 7 bases map to TRBD2. The V gene end was trimmed by 1 base and the J gene end by 2 bases; junction bases not matched to a gene: 1. Germline V gene data show CDR1 as SSHAT and CDR2 as FNYEAQ (reference sequence). The CDR3 extends over 15 amino acids. This chain's CDR3 is CASSLGGGNTGELFF. For the CDR3, the DNA is TGTGCCAGCAGCTTAGGCGGGGGAAACACCGGGGAGCTGTTTTTT.

This clone appeared a single time. V gene TRBV12-5 combines with J gene TRBJ2-2; 7 positions match TRBD1. The CDR3 loop spans 17 amino acids. Trimming removed 6 bases from V and 5 bases from J; junction bases left unmatched: 15. CDR1 is LGHNT and CDR2 is FRNRAP in the germline V gene. CDR3 bases: TGTGCTAGTGGCCTCCTGACAGGGCCTAGGTGGACCGGGGAGCTGTTTTTT. It codes for CASGLLTGPRWTGELFF.

The chain is built from TRBV11-2 and TRBJ2-5; 14 bases agree with TRBD2. CDR1 is SGHAT, CDR2 FQNNGV, per germline. After removal of 4 bases from V and 5 bases from J, the junction contained 3 bases not matched to a gene. The CDR3 extends over 15 amino acids. CDR3 protein: CASSSRTSGGETQYF. The CDR3 DNA follows: TGTGCCAGCAGCTCCCGGACTAGCGGGGGGGAGACCCAGTACTTC.

The chain employs TRBV10-1 and TRBJ2-1, with TRBD2 identical over 9 bases. CDR1 is WNHNN, CDR2 SYGVQD, per germline (reference sequence). The CDR3 contains 10 residues. CDR3 amino acids: CLAGHEGQFF. In nucleotides, the CDR3 is TGCCTAGCGGGACACGAAGGGCAGTTCTTC.

The chain couples TRBV5-1 to TRBJ1-5; no firm D call. The CDR3 is made up of 15 amino acids. V was trimmed by 0 bases and J by 0 bases, leaving 7 bases between them. The germline CDR1 and CDR2 sequences are SGHRS and YFSETQ. DNA of the CDR3: TGCGCCAGCAGCTTGGATCCCCATAGCAATCAGCCCCAGCATTTT. Its protein is CASSLDPHSNQPQHF.

The chain couples TRBV5-5 to TRBJ2-5; possibly TRBD2 for D (6 bases). Germline-derived CDR1 and CDR2 are SGHKS and YYEKEE (reference sequence). The V gene lost 1 base and the J gene lost 5 bases, with 9 bases spanning the gap. The CDR3 has 13 amino acids. The CDR3 protein is CASSLSGEETQYF. The DNA for the CDR3 is TGTGCCAGCAGCTTGTCGGGAGAGGAGACCCAGTACTTC.

The chain couples TRBV15 to TRBJ2-7, with TRBD1 identical over 11 bases. J was trimmed by 7 bases and V by 4 bases; bases with no gene match: 9. The CDR3 runs 15 residues. Germline V gene lookup returns CDR1 LNHNV and CDR2 YYDKDF (reference sequence). The CDR3, as DNA: TGTGCCACCAGCAAAGGACAGGGGGCTTTTTGGGAGCAGTACTTC. Amino acid sequence: CATSKGQGAFWEQYF. Full variable domain (missing parts from reference TRBV15 and TRBJ2-7): DAMVIQNPRYQVTQFGKPVTLSCSQTLNHNVMYWYQQKSSQAPKLLFHYYDKDFNNEADTPDNFQSRRPNTSFCFLDIRSPGLGDTAMYLCATSKGQGAFWEQYFGPGTRLTVT.